The rows below give T cell receptor beta chains drawn from one sample of a study of CD8+CD57+ T cells in acquired aplastic anemia. TCRdb independently ran MiXCR on the reads; one entry per CDR3 protein. The sample gives 160,000 or so distinct CDR3 sequences, about 70% of which show up once; 45% to 60% is in the top ten. The sequenced sample was sorted CD4+, CD8+, or CD8+CD57+ T cells (not recorded which) from PBMCs. The receptors were gathered from a human donor with aplastic anemia. CDR3s include the opening cysteine and the closing phenylalanine or tryptophan. The D gene is left open where the match is weak. Clone size, where shown, is once, few, many, or a class for clones that have expanded.

cdr3_length	v_call	j_call	d_call	clone_size	cdr3_nt	cdr3_aa
16	TRBV4-3	TRBJ2-1	.	.	TGCGCCAGCAGCCAAGTTAACATAATATCTTACAATGAGCAGTTCTTC	CASSQVNIISYNEQFF
17	TRBV5-1	TRBJ1-2	TRBD1	.	TGCGCCAGCAGCCTAACGACCAGGGACAGGGGAAACGGAGGCTACACCTTC	CASSLTTRDRGNGGYTF
12	TRBV20-1	TRBJ2-3	.	.	TGCAGTGCAAGGCCTTTCACAGATACGCAGTATTTT	CSARPFTDTQYF
14	TRBV15	TRBJ2-7	.	.	TGTGCCACCAGCAGAGACCGAAGGGGTAGGGAGCAGTACTTC	CATSRDRRGREQYF
14	TRBV7-8	TRBJ2-3	TRBD2	.	TGTGCCAGCAGTGGACTAGCGGTAACAGATACGCAGTATTTT	CASSGLAVTDTQYF
15	TRBV6-5	TRBJ1-5	TRBD1	.	TGTGCCAGCAGACCTGGACAGGGAGGCAATCAGCCCCAGCATTTT	CASRPGQGGNQPQHF
14	TRBV2	TRBJ1-2	.	.	TGTGCCAGCAGTGAACGCAGGGGTGAGGGTGGCTACACCTTC	CASSERRGEGGYTF
11	TRBV27	TRBJ1-1	.	once	TGTGCCAGCTTTTGGGGCACTGAAGCTTTCTTT	CASFWGTEAFF
16	TRBV24-1	TRBJ2-3	.	few	TGTGCCACCAGTGATTTGGACCAAACCTCGGCAGATACGCAGTATTTT	CATSDLDQTSADTQYF
14	TRBV7-6	TRBJ2-3	.	.	TGTGCCAGCAGCCAGGGTTCCAGCGGTAATACGCAGTATTTT	CASSQGSSGNTQYF
14	TRBV19	TRBJ2-5	.	.	TGTGCCAGTAGTATGGGGGACCTAGGGGAGACCCAGTACTTC	CASSMGDLGETQYF
13	TRBV3-1	TRBJ2-5	.	.	TGTGCCAGCAGCCAAGTCGGGCTGGAGACCCAGTACTTC	CASSQVGLETQYF
15	TRBV5-4	TRBJ2-7	TRBD2	.	TGTGCCAGCAGCTCGGCTAGCGGGAGGCAATACGAGCAGTACTTC	CASSSASGRQYEQYF
14	TRBV2	TRBJ1-5	.	.	TGTGCCAGCAGTGAAAGGTGGGATGGTACGCCCCAGCATTTT	CASSERWDGTPQHF
14	TRBV20-1	TRBJ2-3	.	.	TGCAGTGCCCGGTGGGAGCTAGCCACAGATACGCAGTATTTT	CSARWELATDTQYF
15	TRBV7-9	TRBJ2-3	.	few	TGTGCTAGCAGCTCGACCGGATCGGGCACAGATACGCAGTATTTT	CASSSTGSGTDTQYF
13	TRBV7-2	TRBJ2-7	TRBD2	once	TGTGCCAGCAACGTAGCGGGGGGCGACGAGCAGTACTTC	CASNVAGGDEQYF
12	TRBV7-9	TRBJ2-1	.	.	TGTGCCAGCAGCCTCGATGGGCATGAGCAGTTCTTC	CASSLDGHEQFF
19	TRBV12-3/TRBV12-4	TRBJ2-5	TRBD2	many	TGTGCCAGCAGTTTAGCCTTTAGACTAGCGGGGGAATCCCAAGAGACCCAGTACTTC	CASSLAFRLAGESQETQYF
16	TRBV7-9	TRBJ2-2	.	.	TGTGCCAGCAGCCATTTGGACTCCCCACCGTTCGGGGAGCTGTTTTTT	CASSHLDSPPFGELFF
14	TRBV7-9	TRBJ2-7	TRBD2	.	TGTGCCAGCAGCTTAGTTAACGGGAGGGGCGAGCAGTACTTC	CASSLVNGRGEQYF
14	TRBV5-1	TRBJ2-1	TRBD2	many	TGCGCCAGCAGTAGCGGGATCACCGGCGATGAGCAGTTCTTC	CASSSGITGDEQFF
13	TRBV6-2/TRBV6-3	TRBJ2-5	.	.	TGTGCCAGCAGCAGACAGCCACAAGAGACCCAGTACTTC	CASSRQPQETQYF
14	TRBV19	TRBJ2-7	.	.	TGTGCCAGTAGAGTGTCGGTCAGCTCCTACGAGCAGTACTTC	CASRVSVSSYEQYF
14	TRBV20-1	TRBJ1-6	.	.	TGCAGTGCTAGCCGCACAATCTATAATTCACCCCTCCACTTT	CSASRTIYNSPLHF
11	TRBV2	TRBJ2-7	.	.	TGTGCCAGCAGAGCTAGGGCCGAGCAGTACTTC	CASRARAEQYF